Listed below are T cell receptor beta chains from one sample, sequenced in a study of preoperative IRX-2 immunotherapy in early breast cancer. Clones were sequenced by immunoSEQ multiplex PCR, and TCRdb holds only the in-frame ones, with some missing. The sample includes around 60,000 clones, approximately 94% of them seen just once. Collection of the sample occurred from a patient treated with IRX-2 immunotherapy. The source of these receptors is a human donor with breast cancer. Each CDR3 is given with its conserved first and last residue. Each record gives: CDR3 DNA, CDR3 protein, J gene, D gene, clone size, V gene. The D gene is left open where the match is weak. Where a row states a size, it is once, few, many or the class of an expanded clone; other rows omit it.

cdr3_nt: TGTGCCAGCAGTGTCTGGCCTGAAACCTACAATGAGCAGTTCTTC
cdr3_aa: CASSVWPETYNEQFF
j_call: TRBJ2-1
d_call: -
clone_size: -
v_call: TRBV2

cdr3_nt: TGTGCCAGCAGCTTCTCCGGCTATGGCTACACCTTC
cdr3_aa: CASSFSGYGYTF
j_call: TRBJ1-2
d_call: -
clone_size: -
v_call: TRBV7-9

cdr3_nt: TGCAGTGCCGCGGCGGAACGGACCCAGTACTTC
cdr3_aa: CSAAAERTQYF
j_call: TRBJ2-5
d_call: -
clone_size: -
v_call: TRBV20-1

cdr3_nt: TGTGCCAGCAGTCGGGACAGGGCAACTCAGCCCCAGCATTTT
cdr3_aa: CASSRDRATQPQHF
j_call: TRBJ1-5
d_call: TRBD1
clone_size: -
v_call: TRBV6-5

cdr3_nt: TGTGCCAGCAGCTTAGGTGGGACTAGCGGGAGTAGGGCAGATACGCAGTATTTT
cdr3_aa: CASSLGGTSGSRADTQYF
j_call: TRBJ2-3
d_call: TRBD2
clone_size: -
v_call: TRBV11-2

cdr3_nt: TGTGCCAGCAGCTTGTGGTTTATACCCTACGAGCAGTACTTC
cdr3_aa: CASSLWFIPYEQYF
j_call: TRBJ2-7
d_call: -
clone_size: once
v_call: TRBV11-1

cdr3_nt: TGTGCCAGCAGGTGGACAGGGTCTAATGAAAAACTGTTTTTT
cdr3_aa: CASRWTGSNEKLFF
j_call: TRBJ1-4
d_call: TRBD1
clone_size: -
v_call: TRBV6-1

cdr3_nt: TGTGCCAGCAGCCCCGTCGTAGGGAGGTACAATGAGCAGTTCTTC
cdr3_aa: CASSPVVGRYNEQFF
j_call: TRBJ2-1
d_call: -
clone_size: -
v_call: TRBV11-2

cdr3_nt: TGTGCCAGCAGTTGGACTAGCGGGACTGAGCAGTACTTC
cdr3_aa: CASSWTSGTEQYF
j_call: TRBJ2-7
d_call: TRBD2
clone_size: -
v_call: TRBV6-1

cdr3_nt: TGTGCCAGCAGCGGAGGAGAGACCCAGTACTTC
cdr3_aa: CASSGGETQYF
j_call: TRBJ2-5
d_call: -
clone_size: -
v_call: TRBV9

cdr3_nt: TGTGCCAGCAGCTTGCGGTGGATTAATTCACCCCTCCACTTT
cdr3_aa: CASSLRWINSPLHF
j_call: TRBJ1-6
d_call: -
clone_size: -
v_call: TRBV5-6

cdr3_nt: TGTGCCTGGAGTGTGGTGGAGACCCAGTACTTC
cdr3_aa: CAWSVVETQYF
j_call: TRBJ2-5
d_call: -
clone_size: -
v_call: TRBV30

cdr3_nt: TGTGCCAGCAGATTTTCCGGGACAGATGACTACGAGCAGTACTTC
cdr3_aa: CASRFSGTDDYEQYF
j_call: TRBJ2-7
d_call: TRBD1
clone_size: -
v_call: TRBV2

cdr3_nt: TGTGCCAGCCTCAGGACCAACGAGCAGTACTTC
cdr3_aa: CASLRTNEQYF
j_call: TRBJ2-7
d_call: -
clone_size: -
v_call: TRBV6-1

cdr3_nt: TGTGCCACCAGCAGGTCCCTCTCTGGAAACACCATATATTTT
cdr3_aa: CATSRSLSGNTIYF
j_call: TRBJ1-3
d_call: -
clone_size: once
v_call: TRBV15

cdr3_nt: TGTGCCAGCAGGACAGCCCGGTACCCCAATTCACCCCTCCACTTT
cdr3_aa: CASRTARYPNSPLHF
j_call: TRBJ1-6
d_call: -
clone_size: -
v_call: TRBV6-1

cdr3_nt: TGTGCCAGCAGCCACCCGAGACAGGGTGGCGAGCAGTACTTC
cdr3_aa: CASSHPRQGGEQYF
j_call: TRBJ2-7
d_call: TRBD1
clone_size: -
v_call: TRBV6-6

cdr3_nt: TGTGCCAGTAGTATAGATCTTAGGGCGATGAACACTGAAGCTTTCTTT
cdr3_aa: CASSIDLRAMNTEAFF
j_call: TRBJ1-1
d_call: -
clone_size: -
v_call: TRBV19

cdr3_nt: TGTGCCAGCAGCTTAGTGAGGAGGGGCTACACCTTC
cdr3_aa: CASSLVRRGYTF
j_call: TRBJ1-2
d_call: -
clone_size: -
v_call: TRBV7-2

cdr3_nt: TGCGCCAGCAGCTCCAGAGGAGGAGGAAACACCATATATTTT
cdr3_aa: CASSSRGGGNTIYF
j_call: TRBJ1-3
d_call: -
clone_size: -
v_call: TRBV5-1

cdr3_nt: TGTGCCAGCAGTCGGGGGCGCGAGCAGTACTTC
cdr3_aa: CASSRGREQYF
j_call: TRBJ2-7
d_call: -
clone_size: -
v_call: TRBV6-1

cdr3_nt: TGTGCCAGCAGCTTATTCCCGCTCCCCCAAACCGAGCAGTACTTC
cdr3_aa: CASSLFPLPQTEQYF
j_call: TRBJ2-7
d_call: -
clone_size: -
v_call: TRBV7-2

cdr3_nt: TGCGCCAGCAGCCAAGATATTGGGTTCTCCATGAACACTGAAGCTTTCTTT
cdr3_aa: CASSQDIGFSMNTEAFF
j_call: TRBJ1-1
d_call: -
clone_size: few
v_call: TRBV4-3

cdr3_nt: TGTGCCAGCAATACACCAGGGGTTAACTATGGCTACACCTTC
cdr3_aa: CASNTPGVNYGYTF
j_call: TRBJ1-2
d_call: -
clone_size: -
v_call: TRBV7-9

cdr3_nt: TGTGCCAGCAGCCGAGGACAAGTCGAGACCCAGTACTTC
cdr3_aa: CASSRGQVETQYF
j_call: TRBJ2-5
d_call: -
clone_size: -
v_call: TRBV11-2

cdr3_nt: TGTGCCAGCAGCTTGTACGGGGGTAAGGGCTACACCTTC
cdr3_aa: CASSLYGGKGYTF
j_call: TRBJ1-2
d_call: -
clone_size: once
v_call: TRBV5-4

cdr3_nt: TGTGCCAGCAGCCTTGCTAGCGGGGGGAGAGCCTACGAGCAGTACTTC
cdr3_aa: CASSLASGGRAYEQYF
j_call: TRBJ2-7
d_call: TRBD2
clone_size: -
v_call: TRBV13

cdr3_nt: TGTGCCAGCAGCCCCGGGTGGGGGGTTAGCACAGATACGCAGTATTTT
cdr3_aa: CASSPGWGVSTDTQYF
j_call: TRBJ2-3
d_call: -
clone_size: -
v_call: TRBV14

cdr3_nt: TGTGCCATCAGTGAGCTCAGACAGGGAGAAAACAATGAGCAGTTCTTC
cdr3_aa: CAISELRQGENNEQFF
j_call: TRBJ2-1
d_call: TRBD1
clone_size: -
v_call: TRBV10-3

cdr3_nt: TGTGCCAGTAGTACTACGGGGCGGGGGACCACAGATACGCAGTATTTT
cdr3_aa: CASSTTGRGTTDTQYF
j_call: TRBJ2-3
d_call: TRBD2
clone_size: -
v_call: TRBV19

cdr3_nt: TGTGCCACAACCTACACTAACTATGGCTACACCTTC
cdr3_aa: CATTYTNYGYTF
j_call: TRBJ1-2
d_call: -
clone_size: once
v_call: TRBV28

cdr3_nt: TGTGCCAGCAGCCACAGGGTAGATACGCAGTATTTT
cdr3_aa: CASSHRVDTQYF
j_call: TRBJ2-3
d_call: -
clone_size: -
v_call: TRBV14

cdr3_nt: TGTGCCAGCTCACCCCCTGGGGCCAACGTCCTGACTTTC
cdr3_aa: CASSPPGANVLTF
j_call: TRBJ2-6
d_call: -
clone_size: -
v_call: TRBV18

cdr3_nt: TGTGCCAGTAGTGACAGGGGAAGGGATGAAAAACTGTTTTTT
cdr3_aa: CASSDRGRDEKLFF
j_call: TRBJ1-4
d_call: TRBD1
clone_size: -
v_call: TRBV19

cdr3_nt: TGTGCCAGCAGCTTGTGGTTTATACCCTACGAGCAGTACTTC
cdr3_aa: CASSLWFIPYEQYF
j_call: TRBJ2-7
d_call: -
clone_size: -
v_call: TRBV7-9

cdr3_nt: TGTGCCAGCAGCTTACGGGGGACAGCAACAACTAATGAAAAACTGTTTTTT
cdr3_aa: CASSLRGTATTNEKLFF
j_call: TRBJ1-4
d_call: TRBD1
clone_size: once
v_call: TRBV7-6

cdr3_nt: TGTGCCAGCAGTTGGTTTTCAGACTATGGCTACACCTTC
cdr3_aa: CASSWFSDYGYTF
j_call: TRBJ1-2
d_call: -
clone_size: -
v_call: TRBV28

cdr3_nt: TGTGCCAGTAGTGTTACAGGGGTTGAACTGAACACTGAAGCTTTCTTT
cdr3_aa: CASSVTGVELNTEAFF
j_call: TRBJ1-1
d_call: TRBD1
clone_size: -
v_call: TRBV19

cdr3_nt: TGTGCCAGCAGTAGGAGCGCTGTCTTTGACAATGAGCAGTTCTTC
cdr3_aa: CASSRSAVFDNEQFF
j_call: TRBJ2-1
d_call: -
clone_size: -
v_call: TRBV5-6

cdr3_nt: TGTGCCAGCAGCTTGACTAGCGGGGAAACAGATACGCAGTATTTT
cdr3_aa: CASSLTSGETDTQYF
j_call: TRBJ2-3
d_call: TRBD2
clone_size: -
v_call: TRBV7-3

cdr3_nt: TGTGCCAGCTCACCACAGGACATGAACACTGAAGCTTTCTTT
cdr3_aa: CASSPQDMNTEAFF
j_call: TRBJ1-1
d_call: -
clone_size: -
v_call: TRBV18

cdr3_nt: TGCGCCAGCAGAGGGTCTCAGAGGAATGAGCAGTTCTTC
cdr3_aa: CASRGSQRNEQFF
j_call: TRBJ2-1
d_call: -
clone_size: -
v_call: TRBV5-1

cdr3_nt: TGCAGCGTTGCTCCCGGTCGGAGCGGGCTGAACTCCTACGAGCAGTACTTC
cdr3_aa: CSVAPGRSGLNSYEQYF
j_call: TRBJ2-7
d_call: -
clone_size: -
v_call: TRBV29-1

cdr3_nt: TGCAGCGTGATGATGACTAGCGGAAACACCGGGGAGCTGTTTTTT
cdr3_aa: CSVMMTSGNTGELFF
j_call: TRBJ2-2
d_call: TRBD2
clone_size: -
v_call: TRBV29-1

cdr3_nt: TGCGCCAGCAGCCAAGGGGGCGGCTACACCTTC
cdr3_aa: CASSQGGGYTF
j_call: TRBJ1-2
d_call: -
clone_size: -
v_call: TRBV4-3

cdr3_nt: TGTGCCAGCAGCCAAGTACGCAGGCGGTGGGAAGGCGAGCAGTACTTC
cdr3_aa: CASSQVRRRWEGEQYF
j_call: TRBJ2-7
d_call: -
clone_size: -
v_call: TRBV14

cdr3_nt: TGTGCCAGCTCACCACCCCGTCCCTCTGGAAACACCATATATTTT
cdr3_aa: CASSPPRPSGNTIYF
j_call: TRBJ1-3
d_call: -
clone_size: -
v_call: TRBV18

cdr3_nt: TGTGCCACCAGCAGAGACCTGGTAGGGCCCCAGCATTTT
cdr3_aa: CATSRDLVGPQHF
j_call: TRBJ1-5
d_call: -
clone_size: -
v_call: TRBV15

cdr3_nt: TGTGCCCATCGTAGTTACACCGGGGAGCTGTTTTTT
cdr3_aa: CAHRSYTGELFF
j_call: TRBJ2-2
d_call: -
clone_size: -
v_call: TRBV10-3

cdr3_nt: TGTGCCAGCAGTTCAAACAGGGTAAGGTACGAGCAGTACTTC
cdr3_aa: CASSSNRVRYEQYF
j_call: TRBJ2-7
d_call: -
clone_size: -
v_call: TRBV6-6

cdr3_nt: TGTGCCAGCAGGGGTACTACTCTATACGAGCAGTACTTC
cdr3_aa: CASRGTTLYEQYF
j_call: TRBJ2-7
d_call: -
clone_size: -
v_call: TRBV27

cdr3_nt: TGTGCCAGCAGCTTTTCAGCGGGACAGAGATTTTACAATGAGCAGTTCTTC
cdr3_aa: CASSFSAGQRFYNEQFF
j_call: TRBJ2-1
d_call: -
clone_size: -
v_call: TRBV5-4

cdr3_nt: TGTGCCAGTAGTATAGCCGGGGTTGTCGGTCAGCCCCAGCATTTT
cdr3_aa: CASSIAGVVGQPQHF
j_call: TRBJ1-5
d_call: -
clone_size: -
v_call: TRBV19